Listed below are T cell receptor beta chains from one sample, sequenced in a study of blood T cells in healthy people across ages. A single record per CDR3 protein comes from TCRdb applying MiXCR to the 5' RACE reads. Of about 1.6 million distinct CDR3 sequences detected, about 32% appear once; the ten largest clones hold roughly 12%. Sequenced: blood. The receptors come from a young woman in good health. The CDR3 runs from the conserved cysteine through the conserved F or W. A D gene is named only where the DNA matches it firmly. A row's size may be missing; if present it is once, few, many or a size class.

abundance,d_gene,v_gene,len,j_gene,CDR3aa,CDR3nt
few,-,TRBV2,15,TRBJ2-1,CASSEDRAYTNEQFF,TGTGCCAGCAGTGAAGACCGGGCGTATACGAATGAGCAGTTCTTC
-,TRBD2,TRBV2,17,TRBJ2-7,CASKLAASHVQTYEQYF,TGTGCCAGCAAGCTAGCGGCTAGTCATGTTCAAACCTACGAGCAGTACTTC
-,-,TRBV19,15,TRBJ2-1,CASSIGPGPYNEQFF,TGTGCCAGTAGTATAGGGCCAGGACCCTACAATGAGCAGTTCTTC
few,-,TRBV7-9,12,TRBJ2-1,CASSWTANEQFF,TGTGCCAGCAGCTGGACAGCGAATGAGCAGTTCTTC
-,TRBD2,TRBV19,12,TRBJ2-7,CATASGTNEQYF,TGTGCCACCGCTAGCGGGACCAACGAGCAGTACTTC
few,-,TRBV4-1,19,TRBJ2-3,CASSQEQGVGAPKADTQYF,TGCGCCAGCAGCCAAGAACAGGGTGTGGGGGCCCCAAAAGCAGATACGCAGTATTTT
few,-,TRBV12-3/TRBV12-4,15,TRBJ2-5,CASSPRPGGQETQYF,TGTGCCAGCAGCCCCCGCCCCGGCGGGCAAGAGACCCAGTACTTC
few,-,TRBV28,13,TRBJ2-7,CASRGQNQYEQYF,TGTGCCAGCAGAGGACAGAACCAATACGAGCAGTACTTC
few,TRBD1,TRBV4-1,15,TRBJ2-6,CASSRGGYGANVRTF,TGCGCCAGCAGCCGAGGGGGCTATGGGGCCAACGTCCGGACTTTC
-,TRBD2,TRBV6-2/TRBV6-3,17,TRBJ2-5,CASSLLPFLAGEETQYF,TGTGCCAGCAGTCTTCTTCCGTTCCTAGCGGGAGAAGAGACCCAGTACTTC
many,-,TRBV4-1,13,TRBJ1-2,CASSHGPTYGYTF,TGCGCCAGCAGCCATGGCCCCACCTATGGCTACACCTTC
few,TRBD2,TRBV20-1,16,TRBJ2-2,CSAHRGEGLRTGELFF,TGCAGTGCTCATCGCGGGGAGGGATTGAGGACCGGGGAGCTGTTTTTT
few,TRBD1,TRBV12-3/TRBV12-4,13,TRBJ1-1,CASRARQGLEAFF,TGTGCCAGCAGGGCCCGACAGGGCCTTGAAGCTTTCTTT
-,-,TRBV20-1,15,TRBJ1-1,CSARGSRITGTEAFF,TGCAGTGCTAGAGGCTCGCGGATTACTGGAACTGAAGCTTTCTTT
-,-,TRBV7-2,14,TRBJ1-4,CASSLAPGGEKLFF,TGTGCCAGCAGCTTAGCGCCAGGTGGGGAAAAACTGTTTTTT
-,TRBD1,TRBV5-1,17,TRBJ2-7,CASSLGERGTGSYEQYF,TGCGCCAGCAGCTTGGGGGAGAGGGGGACAGGTTCCTACGAGCAGTACTTC